Following are 23 T cell receptor beta chains from one sample sequenced in a study of blood T cell repertoires in COVID-19. The table came from immunoSEQ multiplex PCR; TCRdb's copy has only in-frame clones and leaves some out. The data contain approximately 86,000 clones, 80% of them singletons. The source material was peripheral blood. These receptors came from a woman aged 70-85 years with acute or convalescent COVID-19.

The chain employs TRBV7-2 and TRBJ2-1; 8 nucleotides match TRBD2. Germline loops: CDR1 SGHTA, CDR2 FQGNSA. Trimming cost V 2 bases and J 4 bases; bases outside gene matches: 1. The CDR3 is 14 residues long. Here the CDR3 reads CASSLREGYNEQFF. CDR3 DNA sequence: TGTGCCAGCAGCTTACGGGAGGGTTACAATGAGCAGTTCTTC.

The gene calls are TRBV3-1 (or the pseudogene TRBV3-2) and TRBJ1-5, with D maybe TRBD1 (5 bases). From germline, CDR1 is LGHDT and CDR2 YNNKEL (reference sequence). V was cut by 0 bases and J by 9 bases, with 15 bases left in between. The CDR3 spans 15 residues. CDR3 in amino acids: CASSQDGAGRTPQHF. The CDR3 nucleotides are TGTGCCAGCAGCCAAGATGGGGCAGGGCGGACGCCCCAGCATTTT.

The V gene is TRBV6-5, the J gene TRBJ1-6, with D perhaps matching TRBD1 (5 bases). The CDR3 loop spans 12 amino acids. Trimming left V 6 bases short and J 7 bases short, with 7 bases between. The V gene's germline CDR1 is MNHEY and CDR2 SVGAGI. This CDR3 is CASRSGNSPLHF. In nucleotides, the CDR3 is TGTGCCAGCAGATCAGGGAATTCACCCCTCCACTTT.

The chain links TRBV28 to TRBJ2-2; D is unresolved. V lost 2 bases to trimming and J lost 9 bases, with 16 bases between them. The CDR3 has 15 residues. The germline CDR1 and CDR2 sequences are MDHEN and SYDVKM. CDR3 nucleotide sequence: TGTGCCAGCAGTTTACCCCCCGATAGTGCCCGGGAGCTGTTTTTT. Translation: CASSLPPDSARELFF.

This clone was found a few times. The chain links TRBV11-2 to TRBJ2-3, with D maybe TRBD2 (6 bases). The germline V gene has CDR1 SGHAT and CDR2 FQNNGV. Trimming shortened V by 4 bases and J by 2 bases, and 22 bases separated the two germline ends. The CDR3 sequence is 18 residues long. The CDR3 sequence: CASSSRPPGSGDTDTQYF. CDR3 DNA sequence: TGTGCCAGCAGCTCCCGTCCCCCGGGTAGCGGAGACACAGATACGCAGTATTTT. The whole variable domain, filled in from reference TRBV11-2 and TRBJ2-3, reads EAGVAQSPRYKIIEKRQSVAFWCNPISGHATLYWYQQILGQGPKLLIQFQNNGVVDDSQLPKDRFSAERLKGVDSTLKIQPAKLEDSAVYLCASSSRPPGSGDTDTQYFGPGTRLTVL.

The V call is TRBV6-5, the J call TRBJ1-2; tentatively, D is TRBD1 (6 bases). The germline gives CDR1 MNHEY, CDR2 SVGAGI. The CDR3 sequence is 14 residues long. The V end was cut by 7 bases, the J end by 0 bases, with 12 bases between. The CDR3 protein is CASTLRTANYGYTF. Written as DNA, the CDR3 is TGTGCCAGCACCCTCAGGACAGCTAACTATGGCTACACCTTC.

This clone was seen more than once but under ten times. The chain carries TRBV6-4 and TRBJ2-3; TRBD2 agrees at 15 bases. J was trimmed by 6 bases and V by 6 bases; bases with no gene match: 7. Germline V gives CDR1 MRHNA, CDR2 SNTAGT. This CDR3 has 16 residues. CDR3 in amino acids: CASSAGTSGGTDTQYF. The CDR3 DNA sequence: TGTGCCAGCAGCGCCGGGACTAGCGGGGGGACGGATACGCAGTATTTT.

This clone was seen at least ten times. The gene calls are TRBV6-6 and TRBJ2-1, with 9 positions matching TRBD1. This CDR3 spans 14 amino acids. Unmatched junction bases numbered 3, after V lost 7 bases and J lost 2 bases. From germline, CDR1 is MNHNY and CDR2 SVGAGI (reference sequence). In DNA, the CDR3 is TGTGCCAGCATAGGGACAGGGCCCTACAATGAGCAGTTCTTC. Translating it yields CASIGTGPYNEQFF.

The CDR3 sequence is CASSPRQGEKLFF. The CDR3 coding sequence is TGTGCCAGCTCGCCCAGACAGGGCGAAAAACTGTTTTTT. The chain joins TRBV18 to TRBJ1-4; 7 bases are a match to TRBD1. The V segment lost 6 bases and the J segment 8 bases; nucleotides outside the gene matches: 6. Germline CDR1 and CDR2: KGHSH and LQKENI. This CDR3 contains 13 residues.

CDR3 DNA sequence: TGCAGCGTTGTAGCGTACTCCTACGAGCAGTACTTC. It encodes CSVVAYSYEQYF. The V gene is TRBV29-1, the J gene TRBJ2-7; perhaps TRBD2 as D (5 bases). In germline, CDR1 is SQVTM, CDR2 ANQGSEA. V was cut by 4 bases and J by 0 bases, with 7 bases left in between. This CDR3 comprises 12 residues.

The rearrangement uses TRBV18 and TRBJ2-2, with D unclear. V lost 2 bases, J lost 4 bases, and 14 bases lay in between. CDR1 and CDR2 from the germline V gene are KGHSH and LQKENI. The CDR3 extends over 16 amino acids. The CDR3 nucleotides read TGTGCCAGCTCACCATTGGGCAACCTTCTCACCGGGGAGCTGTTTTTT. This gives the protein CASSPLGNLLTGELFF.

The rearrangement joins TRBV5-1 to TRBJ2-2; 11 bases line up with TRBD2. J lost 6 bases, V lost 2 bases, and 3 bases had no gene match. Germline V gene sequence: CDR1 SGHRS, CDR2 YFSETQ. The CDR3 is 15 residues long. The CDR3 sequence is CASSLLAGVPGELFF. The CDR3 DNA reads TGCGCCAGCAGCTTACTAGCGGGAGTCCCCGGGGAGCTGTTTTTT.

The chain recombines TRBV19 with TRBJ1-5; 7 positions match TRBD1. CDR1 is LNHDA and CDR2 is SQIVND in the germline V gene (reference sequence). CDR3 length: 13 amino acids. V was clipped by 5 bases and J by 10 bases; unmatched bases: 8. The DNA for the CDR3 is TGTGCCAGTAGTGCCCAAACAGGGGCACCCCAGCATTTT. Translation: CASSAQTGAPQHF.

The chain is built from TRBV5-1 and TRBJ1-6; D is possibly TRBD1 (5 bases). This CDR3 has 15 amino acids. Germline lookup yields CDR1 SGHRS and CDR2 YFSETQ. The germline V and J ends were trimmed by 5 bases and 9 bases, with 18 bases remaining between them. This CDR3 reads CASRATVALGSPLHF. The CDR3 DNA is TGCGCCAGCAGGGCGACAGTCGCCTTAGGTTCACCCCTCCACTTT.

This sequence joins TRBV24-1 and TRBJ2-1; a possible D gene is TRBD1 (6 bases). The CDR3 covers 15 residues. V was shortened by 3 bases and J by 7 bases, with 15 bases between the two germline ends. Germline CDR1 and CDR2: KGHDR and SFDVKD. CDR3 loop: CATSDAFSGQNEQFF. As DNA, the CDR3 is TGTGCCACCAGTGATGCATTCTCGGGACAAAATGAGCAGTTCTTC.

The V call is TRBV3-1 (or the pseudogene TRBV3-2), the J call TRBJ2-7; 9 bases map to TRBD1. V shed 3 bases and J 5 bases; nucleotides not matched to a gene: 5. This CDR3 region has 14 residues. The germline V gene has CDR1 LGHDT and CDR2 YNNKEL (reference sequence). CDR3 residues: CASSQAGTGNEQYF. The CDR3 nucleotides read TGTGCCAGCAGCCAGGCCGGGACAGGGAACGAGCAGTACTTC.

The chain recombines TRBV3-1 (or the pseudogene TRBV3-2) with TRBJ1-2; TRBD1 might be the D (5 bases). Trimming stripped 1 base from V and 4 bases from J, with 13 bases between. The germline V gene encodes CDR1 LGHDT and CDR2 YNNKEL (reference sequence). The CDR3 is 15 residues long. CDR3 DNA sequence: TGTGCCAGCAGCCAAGGGGGGGGTGAGGGCTATGGCTACACCTTC. Protein: CASSQGGGEGYGYTF.

This sequence joins TRBV7-9 and TRBJ2-7, with 7 bases lining up with TRBD1. The CDR3 consists of 14 residues. Germline loops: CDR1 SEHNR, CDR2 FQNEAQ (reference sequence). The trim removed 5 bases at V and 3 bases at J, leaving 7 bases unmatched. This CDR3 is CASSLSTGSYEQYF. The DNA of the CDR3 is TGTGCCAGCAGCCTCTCGACAGGGAGCTACGAGCAGTACTTC.

The table lists this clone with a few counts. CDR3 region: CASSDRELSPLHF. CDR3 nucleotides: TGTGCCAGCAGTGACAGGGAATTGTCACCCCTCCACTTT. The chain links TRBV2 to TRBJ1-6; possibly TRBD1 for D (5 bases). The CDR3 spans 13 residues. Per germline, CDR1 SNHLY and CDR2 FYNNEI. V was trimmed by 3 bases and J by 10 bases, leaving 10 bases between them. Variable domain in full (rest from reference TRBV2 and TRBJ1-6): EPEVTQTPSHQVTQMGQEVILRCVPISNHLYFYWYRQILGQKVEFLVSFYNNEISEKSEIFDDQFSVERPDGSNFTLKIRSTKLEDSAMYFCASSDRELSPLHFGNGTRLTVT.

The table lists this clone with a few counts. V usage is TRBV7-2 and J usage is TRBJ2-5, with TRBD2 identical over 9 bases. Germline assignment: CDR1 SGHTA and CDR2 FQGNSA. This CDR3 comprises 15 residues. Trimming cost V 5 bases and J 3 bases; bases outside gene matches: 7. The CDR3 DNA is TGTGCCAGCAGCCGCCGCGGGGGGGGTGAAGAGACCCAGTACTTC. It yields the protein CASSRRGGGEETQYF.

This clone occurred once. The chain has TRBV6-5 and TRBJ1-4; D unclear. The CDR3 length is 15 residues. V gave up 6 bases and J gave up 0 bases, with 11 bases separating them. The V gene's germline CDR1 is MNHEY and CDR2 SVGAGI. CDR3 sequence (DNA): TGTGCCAGCAGGGCGGTCGGTGCAACTAATGAAAAACTGTTTTTT. Its protein is CASRAVGATNEKLFF.

The genes are TRBV19 and TRBJ2-3, with D possibly matching TRBD1 (5 bases). The CDR3 totals 14 residues. V was pared by 3 bases and J by 3 bases, with 10 bases between. Germline V lookup: CDR1 LNHDA, CDR2 SQIVND (reference sequence). The CDR3 DNA follows: TGTGCCAGTAGTATCGGTGGGGCTACAGATACGCAGTATTTT. Residues: CASSIGGATDTQYF.

This sequence joins TRBV2 and TRBJ1-3; D call uncertain. V lost 8 bases to trimming and J lost 2 bases, with 10 bases between them. The CDR3 length is 13 residues. Per the germline V gene, CDR1 is SNHLY and CDR2 is FYNNEI. The CDR3 here is CASAAVAGNTIYF. CDR3 sequence (DNA): TGTGCCAGCGCGGCGGTGGCTGGAAACACCATATATTTT.